The entry that follows covers one T cell receptor (beta chain) sequence. This sample was included in a study of blood T cell repertoires in COVID-19. Across the study: COVID-19 samples from acute and convalescent phases originated in the United States, Italy and Spain. PBMCs, B-cell-depleted T cells, or T cells provided the cDNA or gDNA that made up the material.

In the original workflow: Reference gene primer amplification gave estimated nucleated cell counts. Method: immunoSEQ multiplex PCR; TCRdb's copy keeps in-frame clones and lacks some. V and J calls and clone size are copied from that table; D and trimming were computed from the DNA. The data show about 120,000 clones, 65% to 90% seen once. This clonotype originated in a woman older than 75 with acute or convalescent COVID-19. The sequencing sample was made of peripheral blood.

CDR3 residues: CASSLNRMNTEAFF. CDR3 nucleotides: TGTGCCAGCAGCTTAAACAGGATGAACACTGAAGCTTTCTTT. V gene TRBV7-2 combines with J gene TRBJ1-1, with D possibly being TRBD1 (5 bases). Trimming cost V 2 bases and J 0 bases, with 7 bases left between them. The CDR3 contains 14 residues. Germline lookup yields CDR1 SGHTA and CDR2 FQGNSA.